This T cell receptor (beta chain) was sequenced for a study of blood T cell repertoires in COVID-19. Study as a whole: Samples came from the United States, Italy and Spain, spanning acute and convalescent COVID-19.

Methods used by the authors: Counts of nucleated cells, estimated from reference gene primer amplification, were obtained. Profiling relied on immunoSEQ multiplex PCR, and the TCRdb table lists in-frame clones only, not all of them. That table supplies the V and J calls and clone size; D and trimming were determined from the DNA. The repertoire consists of around 100,000 clones, with about 90% occurring once and the leading ten covering over 12%. This CDR3 has 14 residues. Germline CDR1 is LNHNV and CDR2 is YYDKDF (reference sequence). V lost 3 bases and J 5 bases, leaving 10 bases between the germline ends.

The receptor was isolated from a man aged 50 to 59 with acute or convalescent COVID-19. Sequencing input: peripheral blood. This chain connects TRBV15 to TRBJ2-2; D gene ambiguous. In DNA form, the CDR3 reads TGTGCCACCAGCAGTCTGACCGGGACCGGGGAGCTGTTTTTT. This translates into CATSSLTGTGELFF.